A single sample gave rise to the 10 T cell receptor beta chains below, sequenced in a study of Ad26.COV2.S vaccination and SARS-CoV-2 variants. The treatment is: roughly 19 received Ad26.COV2.S at low or high dose, single or two shots; five or six received placebo; per-sample allocation not given. At day 63 after the first vaccine or placebo injection, samples were drawn. TCRdb's copy holds only in-frame clones and misses some; the assay was immunoSEQ multiplex PCR. The data contain about 460,000 clones, roughly nine tenths of them singletons. The starting material was peripheral blood, obtained in a trial of Ad26.COV2.S vaccine versus placebo. Receptors originate from a person aged 18 to 59 who received the Ad26.COV2.S COVID-19 vaccine or a placebo.

To note about this clone: In the same sample, other DNA sequences code for this CDR3. J is TRBJ1-5 and V is TRBV6-5, with D possibly being TRBD1 (6 bases). The CDR3 totals 14 residues. V was clipped by 5 bases and J by 1 base, with 9 bases between them. Looked up from germline, CDR1 is MNHEY and CDR2 is SVGAGI. The DNA for the CDR3 is TGTGCCAGCAGTCTAGGGGGGAGCAATCAGCCCCAGCATTTT. Protein: CASSLGGSNQPQHF.

The chain employs TRBV9 and TRBJ1-2; TRBD1 agrees at 8 bases. The CDR3 is made up of 15 amino acids. The V segment lost 2 bases and the J segment 3 bases; nucleotides outside the gene matches: 6. Per the germline V gene, CDR1 is SGDLS and CDR2 is YYNGEE. The CDR3: CASSVEQGAYYGYTF. The CDR3 bases are TGTGCCAGCAGCGTCGAGCAGGGGGCCTACTATGGCTACACCTTC.

The chain has TRBV4-1 and TRBJ2-1, with D unresolved. In germline, CDR1 is MGHRA, CDR2 YSYEKL. This CDR3 comprises 14 residues. With 1 base removed from V and 10 bases from J, the gap between germline ends came to 14 bases. The CDR3 reads CASSQARMRLEQFF. The CDR3, as DNA: TGCGCCAGCAGCCAAGCTAGAATGAGACTCGAGCAGTTCTTC.

This rearrangement joins TRBV19 to TRBJ1-1; D is possibly TRBD1 (6 bases). CDR3 size: 14 residues. Deletions cut 7 bases from V and 4 bases from J, with 16 bases between. Looked up from germline, CDR1 is LNHDA and CDR2 is SQIVND (reference sequence). The CDR3 loop reads CASTPRQGSTEAFF. As DNA, the CDR3 is TGTGCCAGTACCCCGCGGCAGGGGAGCACTGAAGCTTTCTTT. Full variable domain (missing parts from reference TRBV19 and TRBJ1-1): DGGITQSPKYLFRKEGQNVTLSCEQNLNHDAMYWYRQDPGQGLRLIYYSQIVNDFQKGDIAEGYSVSREKKESFPLTVTSAQKNPTAFYLCASTPRQGSTEAFFGQGTRLTVV.

The chain has TRBV7-3 and TRBJ2-7, with D possibly being TRBD2 (6 bases). Deletions cut 0 bases from V and 1 base from J, with 13 bases between. The CDR3 loop spans 16 amino acids. From germline, CDR1 is SGHTA and CDR2 FQGTGA. CDR3 amino acids: CASSLTPVEGSYEQYF. The CDR3, as DNA: TGTGCCAGCAGCTTAACGCCGGTGGAGGGGTCCTACGAGCAGTACTTC.

The chain couples TRBV5-4 to TRBJ2-3; 8 bases are shared with TRBD2. Germline loops: CDR1 SGHNT, CDR2 YYREEE (reference sequence). The CDR3 spans 17 residues. With V trimmed by 5 bases and J by 0 bases, 11 bases remained unmatched. CDR3 DNA: TGTGCCAGCAGTCAAATGTTAGCGGGGCCTAGCACAGATACGCAGTATTTT. This sequence encodes CASSQMLAGPSTDTQYF.

The chain joins TRBV11-2 to TRBJ2-7, with D possibly TRBD2 on 5 matching bases. The V gene lost 5 bases and the J gene lost 6 bases, with 20 bases spanning the gap. The V gene's germline CDR1 is SGHAT and CDR2 FQNNGV. CDR3 length equals 15 residues. DNA of the CDR3: TGTGCCAGCAGCGTTAGTTCCCCCTTTGAGGGCGAGCAGTACTTC. This encodes CASSVSSPFEGEQYF.

The chain joins TRBV25-1 to TRBJ1-1, with D possibly TRBD1 on 6 matching bases. V lost 4 bases, J lost 10 bases, and 16 bases lay in between. The CDR3 sequence is 13 residues long. Per germline, CDR1 MGHDK and CDR2 SYGVNS. The CDR3 nucleotides read TGTGCCAGCAGTGTCCCCGGGACATCCGGAGCTTTCTTT. Translated: CASSVPGTSGAFF.

The chain couples TRBV7-6 to TRBJ1-1, with D maybe TRBD1 (5 bases). Trimming removed 1 base at V and 7 bases at J, with 13 bases between. The CDR3 is made up of 14 amino acids. The germline V gene has CDR1 SGHVS and CDR2 FNYEAQ. CDR3 residues: CASSLGLGTNEAFF. CDR3 sequence (DNA): TGTGCCAGCAGCTTAGGGCTGGGGACGAATGAAGCTTTCTTT.

The chain joins TRBV6-2 or TRBV6-3 to TRBJ1-4, with D maybe TRBD1 (6 bases). V dropped 5 bases and J dropped 7 bases, with 20 bases sitting between them. CDR1 MNHEY and CDR2 SVGEGT come from the germline V gene. This CDR3 is 16 amino acids long. CDR3 sequence: CASSHGQRRWSEKLFF. The CDR3 DNA reads as TGTGCCAGCAGTCACGGACAGAGACGATGGTCTGAAAAACTGTTTTTT.